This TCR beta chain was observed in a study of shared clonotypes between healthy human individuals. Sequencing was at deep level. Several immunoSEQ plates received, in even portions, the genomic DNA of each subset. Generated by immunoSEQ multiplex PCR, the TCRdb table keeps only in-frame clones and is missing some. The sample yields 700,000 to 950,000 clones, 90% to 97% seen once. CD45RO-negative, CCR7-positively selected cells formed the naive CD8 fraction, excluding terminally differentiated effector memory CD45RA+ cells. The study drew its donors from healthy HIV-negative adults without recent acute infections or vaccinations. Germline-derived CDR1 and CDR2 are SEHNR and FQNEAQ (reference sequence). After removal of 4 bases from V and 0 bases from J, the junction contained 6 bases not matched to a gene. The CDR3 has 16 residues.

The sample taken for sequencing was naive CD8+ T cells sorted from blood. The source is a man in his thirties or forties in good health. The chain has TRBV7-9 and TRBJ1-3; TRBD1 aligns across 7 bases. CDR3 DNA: TGTGCCAGCAGCTACTGGACAGGCCGCTCTGGAAACACCATATATTTT. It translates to CASSYWTGRSGNTIYF.